The entry that follows covers one T cell receptor beta chain sequence. Its antigen is unidentified. PCR employed 60 Vbeta and 13 Jbeta primers. Using immunoSEQ multiplex PCR, the repertoire was profiled, and TCRdb retains in-frame clones only, with some absent. Among 70,000 to 100,000 clones, 70% to 90% were seen once, and the ten largest hold 2% to 2.5%. Germline CDR1 is MNHNS and CDR2 is SASEGT. This CDR3 is 14 amino acids long. Trimming removed 6 bases at V and 6 bases at J, with 17 bases between. The record originates from a study of cytomegalovirus exposure and HLA in healthy donors. Across the whole study: The study's early data release held about 80 million unique TCRs from HLA-typed donors. Study-wide findings and caveats: A later analysis showed that HLA-associated TCR beta chains had undergone more clonal expansion than equally common others. In an earlier analysis, about 87% or about 30%: the productive usage of most TCR beta V segments.

The sequencing input was PBMCs. The chain couples TRBV6-1 to TRBJ2-5; maybe TRBD1 (5 bases). This receptor was identified in a man between 18 and 29 years old in good health and CMV-seronegative. In DNA form, the CDR3 reads TGTGCCAGCAGAGGGGATCCCGATTGGAAGACCCAGTACTTC. Protein product: CASRGDPDWKTQYF.